A single T cell receptor (beta chain) is shown here with its context. The sample comes from a study of lymphopenia after photon versus proton radiotherapy. Sequenced by immunoSEQ multiplex PCR; TCRdb stores in-frame clones only, minus some. The profile shows tens of thousands of clones, 86% of them singletons. With 0 bases clipped from V and 8 bases from J, the junction kept 21 bases outside the gene matches. This CDR3 comprises 22 residues. Germline V gives CDR1 SGHTA, CDR2 FQGTGA. Sample: peripheral blood, taken from a patient treated with proton-based radiotherapy. This chain links TRBV7-3 with TRBJ2-1, with TRBD2 matching 14 bases. The source of this sequence is a woman in her 70s with pancreatic cancer. Some clones in this sample may be carry-over from other donors' samples. The CDR3 protein is CASSLTSGAGTGGLAGDDEQFF. In DNA form, the CDR3 reads TGTGCCAGCAGCTTAACGAGCGGGGCCGGGACAGGGGGACTAGCGGGAGACGATGAGCAGTTCTTC.